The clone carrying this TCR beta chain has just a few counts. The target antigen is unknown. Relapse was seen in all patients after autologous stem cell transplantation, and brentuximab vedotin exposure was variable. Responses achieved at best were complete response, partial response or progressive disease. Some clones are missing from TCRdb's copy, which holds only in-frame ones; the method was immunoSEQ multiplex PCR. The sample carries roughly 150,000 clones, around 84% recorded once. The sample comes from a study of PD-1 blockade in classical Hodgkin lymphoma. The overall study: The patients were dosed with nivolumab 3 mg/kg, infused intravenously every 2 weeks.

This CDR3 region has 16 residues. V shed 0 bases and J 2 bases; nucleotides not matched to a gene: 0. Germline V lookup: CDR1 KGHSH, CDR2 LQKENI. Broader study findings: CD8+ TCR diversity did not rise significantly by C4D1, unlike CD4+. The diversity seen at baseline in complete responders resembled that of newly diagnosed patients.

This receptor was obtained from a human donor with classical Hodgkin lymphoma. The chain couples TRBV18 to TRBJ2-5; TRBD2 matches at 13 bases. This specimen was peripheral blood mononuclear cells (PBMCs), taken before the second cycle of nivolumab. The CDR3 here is CASSPPGLAGQETQYF. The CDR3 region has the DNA TGTGCCAGCTCACCACCGGGACTAGCGGGGCAAGAGACCCAGTACTTC.